This T cell receptor beta chain was profiled in a study of blood T cell repertoires in COVID-19. V was clipped by 6 bases and J by 1 base, with 10 bases between them. Germline V gene lookup returns CDR1 LNHDA and CDR2 SQIVND (reference sequence). This CDR3 comprises 14 residues. Method: immunoSEQ multiplex PCR; TCRdb's copy keeps in-frame clones and lacks some. This sample has hundreds of thousands of clones; 87% occur once, and the top ten carry approximately 1.5%. The receptor was isolated from a woman aged 40 to 55 who had recovered from COVID-19. The V gene is TRBV19, the J gene TRBJ1-3, with a tentative D call TRBD1 (5 bases). Source material: peripheral blood. As DNA, the CDR3 is TGTGCCAGTAGGAATCGGGGGTCTGGAAACACCATATATTTT. Translation: CASRNRGSGNTIYF.